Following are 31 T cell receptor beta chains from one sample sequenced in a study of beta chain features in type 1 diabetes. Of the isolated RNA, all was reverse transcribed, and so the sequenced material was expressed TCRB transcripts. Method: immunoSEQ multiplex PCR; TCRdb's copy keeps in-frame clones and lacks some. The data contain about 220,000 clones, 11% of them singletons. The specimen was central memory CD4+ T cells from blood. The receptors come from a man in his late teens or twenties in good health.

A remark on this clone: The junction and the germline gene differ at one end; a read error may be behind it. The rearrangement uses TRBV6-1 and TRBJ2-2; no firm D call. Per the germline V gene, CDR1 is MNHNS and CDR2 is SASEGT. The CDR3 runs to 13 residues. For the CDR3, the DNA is TGTGCCAGCAGCGAAGATTACGCCGGGGAGCTGTTTTTT. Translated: CASSEDYAGELFF.

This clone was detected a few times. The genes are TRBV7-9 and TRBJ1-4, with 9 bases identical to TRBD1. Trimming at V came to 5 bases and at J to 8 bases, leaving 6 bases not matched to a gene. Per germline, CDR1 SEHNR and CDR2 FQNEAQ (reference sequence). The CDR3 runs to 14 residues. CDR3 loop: CASSQQGADEKLFF. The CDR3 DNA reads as TGTGCCAGCAGCCAACAGGGGGCGGACGAAAAACTGTTTTTT.

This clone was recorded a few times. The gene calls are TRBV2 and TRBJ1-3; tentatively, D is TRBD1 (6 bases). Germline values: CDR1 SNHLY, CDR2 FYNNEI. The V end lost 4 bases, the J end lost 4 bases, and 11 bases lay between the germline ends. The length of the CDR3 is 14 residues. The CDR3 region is CASSGRTEGNTIYF. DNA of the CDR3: TGTGCCAGCAGTGGCCGGACAGAGGGAAACACCATATATTTT.

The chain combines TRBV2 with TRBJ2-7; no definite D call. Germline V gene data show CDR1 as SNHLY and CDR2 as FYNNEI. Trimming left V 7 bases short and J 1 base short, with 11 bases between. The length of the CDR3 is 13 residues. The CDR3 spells CASMRDPSYEQYF. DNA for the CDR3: TGTGCCAGCATGCGCGACCCTTCCTACGAGCAGTACTTC.

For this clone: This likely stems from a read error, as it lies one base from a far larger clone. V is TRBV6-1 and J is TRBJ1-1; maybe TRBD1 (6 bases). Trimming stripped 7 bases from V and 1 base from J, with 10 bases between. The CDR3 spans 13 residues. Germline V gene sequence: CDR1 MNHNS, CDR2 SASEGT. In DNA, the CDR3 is TGTGCCAGCACCGCGGACAGGAACACTGAAGCTTTCTTT. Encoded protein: CASTADRNTEAFF.

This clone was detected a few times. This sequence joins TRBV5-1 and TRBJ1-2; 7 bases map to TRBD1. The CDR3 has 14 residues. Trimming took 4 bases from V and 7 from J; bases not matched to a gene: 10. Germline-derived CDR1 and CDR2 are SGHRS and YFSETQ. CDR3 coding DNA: TGCGCCAGCAGCGGGGGACAGCCGGGCATTGGCTACACCTTC. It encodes CASSGGQPGIGYTF.

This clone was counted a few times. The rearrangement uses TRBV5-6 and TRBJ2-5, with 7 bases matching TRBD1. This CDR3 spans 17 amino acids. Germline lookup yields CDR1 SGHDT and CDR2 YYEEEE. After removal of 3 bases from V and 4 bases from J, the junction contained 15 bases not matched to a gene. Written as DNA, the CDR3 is TGTGCCAGCAGCTCCAACCGGGCAGGGGGAATTGGAGAGACCCAGTACTTC. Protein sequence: CASSSNRAGGIGETQYF.

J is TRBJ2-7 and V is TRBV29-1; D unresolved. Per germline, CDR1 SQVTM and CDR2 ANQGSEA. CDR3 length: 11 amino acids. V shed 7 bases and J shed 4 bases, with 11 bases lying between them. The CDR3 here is CSAGTGYEQYF. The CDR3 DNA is TGCAGCGCCGGCACCGGGTACGAGCAGTACTTC.

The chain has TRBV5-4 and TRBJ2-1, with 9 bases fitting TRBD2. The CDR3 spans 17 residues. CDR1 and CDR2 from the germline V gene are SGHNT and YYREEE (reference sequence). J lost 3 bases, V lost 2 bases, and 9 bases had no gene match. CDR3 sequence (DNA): TGTGCCAGCAGCTTTCGCCCTTCGACTAGCGGCTACAATGAGCAGTTCTTC. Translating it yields CASSFRPSTSGYNEQFF.

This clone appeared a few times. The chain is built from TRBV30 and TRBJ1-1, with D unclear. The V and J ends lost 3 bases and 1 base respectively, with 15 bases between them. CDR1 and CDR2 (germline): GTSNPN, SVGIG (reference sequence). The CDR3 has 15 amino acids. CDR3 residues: CAWRTAASPNTEAFF. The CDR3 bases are TGTGCCTGGAGAACGGCAGCCTCCCCGAACACTGAAGCTTTCTTT.

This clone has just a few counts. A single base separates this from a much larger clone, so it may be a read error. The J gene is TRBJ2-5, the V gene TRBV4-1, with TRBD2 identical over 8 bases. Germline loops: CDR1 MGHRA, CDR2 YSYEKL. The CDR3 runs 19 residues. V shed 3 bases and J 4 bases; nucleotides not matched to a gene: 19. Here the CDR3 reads CASSHPGLGGGPRRETQYF. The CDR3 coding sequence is TGCGCCAGCAGCCACCCGGGACTAGGAGGGGGACCAAGGCGAGAGACCCAGTACTTC.

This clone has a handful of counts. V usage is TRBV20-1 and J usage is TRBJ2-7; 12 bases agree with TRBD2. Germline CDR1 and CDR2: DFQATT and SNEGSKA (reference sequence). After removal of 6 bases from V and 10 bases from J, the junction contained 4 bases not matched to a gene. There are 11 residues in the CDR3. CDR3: CSALTSGSQYF. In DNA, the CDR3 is TGCAGTGCCCTGACTAGCGGGAGTCAGTACTTC.

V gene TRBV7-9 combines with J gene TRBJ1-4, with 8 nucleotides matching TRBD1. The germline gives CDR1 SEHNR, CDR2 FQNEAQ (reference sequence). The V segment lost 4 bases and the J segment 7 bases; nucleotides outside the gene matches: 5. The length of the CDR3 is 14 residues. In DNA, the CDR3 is TGTGCCAGCAGCTGGGGGACAGGCGGTGAAAAACTGTTTTTT. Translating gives CASSWGTGGEKLFF. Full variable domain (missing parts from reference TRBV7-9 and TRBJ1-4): DTGVSQNPRHKITKRGQNVTFRCDPISEHNRLYWYRQTLGQGPEFLTYFQNEAQLEKSRLLSDRFSAERPKGSFSTLEIQRTEQGDSAMYLCASSWGTGGEKLFFGSGTQLSVL.

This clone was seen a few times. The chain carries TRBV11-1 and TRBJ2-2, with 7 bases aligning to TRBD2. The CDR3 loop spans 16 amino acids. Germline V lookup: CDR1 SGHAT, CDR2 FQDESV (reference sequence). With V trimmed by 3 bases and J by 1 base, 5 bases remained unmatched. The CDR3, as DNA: TGTGCCAGCAGCTTGGGAGCGGGGAGGAACACCGGGGAGCTGTTTTTT. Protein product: CASSLGAGRNTGELFF. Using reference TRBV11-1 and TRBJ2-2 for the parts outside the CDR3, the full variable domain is EAEVAQSPRYKITEKSQAVAFWCDPISGHATLYWYRQILGQGPELLVQFQDESVVDDSQLPKDRFSAERLKGVDSTLKIQPAELGDSAMYLCASSLGAGRNTGELFFGEGSRLTVL.

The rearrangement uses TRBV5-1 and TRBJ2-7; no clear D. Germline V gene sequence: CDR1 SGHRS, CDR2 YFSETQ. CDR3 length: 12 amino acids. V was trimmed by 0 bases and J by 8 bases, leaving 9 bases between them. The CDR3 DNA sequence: TGCGCCAGCAGCTTGGAGACTCGCCAGCAGTACTTC. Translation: CASSLETRQQYF.

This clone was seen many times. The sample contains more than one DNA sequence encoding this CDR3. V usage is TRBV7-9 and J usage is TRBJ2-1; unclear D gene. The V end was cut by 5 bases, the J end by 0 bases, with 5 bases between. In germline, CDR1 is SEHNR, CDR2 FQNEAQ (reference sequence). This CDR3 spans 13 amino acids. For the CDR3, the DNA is TGTGCCAGCAGCCCGGGCTCCTACAATGAGCAGTTCTTC. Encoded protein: CASSPGSYNEQFF. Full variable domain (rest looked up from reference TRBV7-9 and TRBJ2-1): DTGVSQNPRHKITKRGQNVTFRCDPISEHNRLYWYRQTLGQGPEFLTYFQNEAQLEKSRLLSDRFSAERPKGSFSTLEIQRTEQGDSAMYLCASSPGSYNEQFFGPGTRLTVL.

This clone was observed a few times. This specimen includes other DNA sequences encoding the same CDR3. DNA for the CDR3: TGCGCCAGCAGCTTGGGTCCAGCGGGAGCCGGGGAGCTGTTTTTT. Protein product: CASSLGPAGAGELFF. The V call is TRBV5-1, the J call TRBJ2-2; 8 nucleotides align to TRBD2. The CDR3 is 15 residues long. Germline assignment: CDR1 SGHRS and CDR2 YFSETQ. V gave up 0 bases and J gave up 6 bases; unmatched junction bases: 4.

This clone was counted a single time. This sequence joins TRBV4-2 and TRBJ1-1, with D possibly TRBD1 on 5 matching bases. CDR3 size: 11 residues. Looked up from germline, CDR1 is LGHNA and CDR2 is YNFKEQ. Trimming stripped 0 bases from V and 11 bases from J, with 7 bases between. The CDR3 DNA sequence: TGTGCCAGCAGCCAAGAAGGGGTGGCTTTCTTT. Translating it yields CASSQEGVAFF.

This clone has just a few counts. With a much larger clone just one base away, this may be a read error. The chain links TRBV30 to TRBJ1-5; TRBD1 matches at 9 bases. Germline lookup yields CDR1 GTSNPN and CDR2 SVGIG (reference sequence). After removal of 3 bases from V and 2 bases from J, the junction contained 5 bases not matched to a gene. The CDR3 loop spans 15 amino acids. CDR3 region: CAWRGDRVGNQPQHF. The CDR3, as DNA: TGTGCCTGGAGGGGGGACAGGGTGGGCAATCAGCCCCAGCATTTT.

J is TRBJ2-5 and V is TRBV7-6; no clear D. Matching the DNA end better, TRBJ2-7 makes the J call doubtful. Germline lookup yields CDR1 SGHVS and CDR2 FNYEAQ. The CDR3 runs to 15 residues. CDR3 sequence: CASSLVEGLSYEQYF. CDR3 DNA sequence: TGTGCCAGCAGCTTAGTCGAAGGGCTCTCCTACGAGCAGTACTTC.

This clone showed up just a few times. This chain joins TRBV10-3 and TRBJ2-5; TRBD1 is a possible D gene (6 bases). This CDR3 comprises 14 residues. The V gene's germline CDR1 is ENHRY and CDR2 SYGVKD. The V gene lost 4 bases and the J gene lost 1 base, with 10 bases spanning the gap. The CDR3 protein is CAISGSRGQETQYF. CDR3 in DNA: TGTGCCATCAGTGGGTCCAGGGGCCAAGAGACCCAGTACTTC.

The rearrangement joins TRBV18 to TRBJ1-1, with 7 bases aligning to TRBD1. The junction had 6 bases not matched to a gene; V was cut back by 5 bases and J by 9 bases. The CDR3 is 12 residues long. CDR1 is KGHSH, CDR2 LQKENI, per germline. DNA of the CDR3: TGTGCCAGCTCAACAAGGACAGGCCAAGCTTTCTTT. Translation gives CASSTRTGQAFF.

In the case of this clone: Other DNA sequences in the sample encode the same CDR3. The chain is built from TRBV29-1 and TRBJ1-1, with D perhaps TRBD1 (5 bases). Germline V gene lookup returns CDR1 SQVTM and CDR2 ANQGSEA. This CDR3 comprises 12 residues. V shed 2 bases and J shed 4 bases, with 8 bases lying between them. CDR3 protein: CSVEQGITEAFF. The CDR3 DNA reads TGCAGCGTTGAACAGGGCATCACTGAAGCTTTCTTT.

CDR3 nucleotide sequence: TGTGCCAGCCATAGTGGGGCAGCGGGAGGGCTGGATACGCAGTATTTT. Translated: CASHSGAAGGLDTQYF. The chain joins TRBV28 to TRBJ2-3, with 10 positions matching TRBD2. The J segment lost 6 bases and the V segment lost 8 bases, leaving 14 bases of the junction unmatched. The V gene's germline CDR1 is MDHEN and CDR2 SYDVKM. The CDR3 runs to 16 residues.

The CDR3 sequence: CASSLGRNQETQYF. CDR3 DNA sequence: TGTGCCAGCAGTTTAGGGCGGAACCAAGAGACCCAGTACTTC. The chain employs TRBV28 and TRBJ2-5; D uncertain. This CDR3 is built from 14 residues. Trimming shortened V by 2 bases and J by 0 bases, and 7 bases separated the two germline ends. Germline loops: CDR1 MDHEN, CDR2 SYDVKM.

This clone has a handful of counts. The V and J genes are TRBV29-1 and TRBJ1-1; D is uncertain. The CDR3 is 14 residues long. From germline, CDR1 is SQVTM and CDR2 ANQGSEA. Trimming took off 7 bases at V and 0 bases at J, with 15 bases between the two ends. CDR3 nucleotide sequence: TGCAGCGCTGGTCCCCACGGAATGAACACTGAAGCTTTCTTT. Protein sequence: CSAGPHGMNTEAFF.

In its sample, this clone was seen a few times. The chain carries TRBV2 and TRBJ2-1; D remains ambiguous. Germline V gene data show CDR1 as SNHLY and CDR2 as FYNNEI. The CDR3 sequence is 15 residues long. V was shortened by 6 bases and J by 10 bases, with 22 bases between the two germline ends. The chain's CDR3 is CASSADGYGVWEQFF. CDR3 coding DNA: TGTGCCAGCAGCGCGGACGGATATGGGGTATGGGAGCAGTTCTTC.

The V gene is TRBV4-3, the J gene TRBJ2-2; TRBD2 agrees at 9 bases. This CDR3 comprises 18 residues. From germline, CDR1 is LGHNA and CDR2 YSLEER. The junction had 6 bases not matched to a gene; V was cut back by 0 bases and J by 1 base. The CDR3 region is CASSQDEREDLNTGELFF. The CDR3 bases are TGCGCCAGCAGCCAAGATGAGCGGGAGGACCTGAACACCGGGGAGCTGTTTTTT.

Here the CDR3 reads CASSYDRVGEQFF. The CDR3 coding sequence is TGTGCCAGCAGCTACGACAGGGTAGGTGAGCAGTTCTTC. The rearrangement joins TRBV7-3 to TRBJ2-1, with TRBD1 matching over 7 bases. Germline-derived CDR1 and CDR2 are SGHTA and FQGTGA. Losses at the gene ends were 4 bases for V and 9 bases for J; bases not matched to a gene: 6. The length of the CDR3 is 13 residues. The whole variable domain, remainder taken from reference TRBV7-3 and TRBJ2-1, is GAGVSQTPSNKVTEKGKYVELRCDPISGHTALYWYRQSLGQGPEFLIYFQGTGAADDSGLPNDRFFAVRPEGSVSTLKIQRTERGDSAVYLCASSYDRVGEQFFGPGTRLTVL.

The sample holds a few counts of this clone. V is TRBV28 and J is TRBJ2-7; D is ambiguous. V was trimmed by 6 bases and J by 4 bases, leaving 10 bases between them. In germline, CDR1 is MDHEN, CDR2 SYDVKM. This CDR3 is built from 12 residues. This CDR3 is CASSLGWYEQYF. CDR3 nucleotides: TGTGCCAGCAGCCTGGGGTGGTACGAGCAGTACTTC.

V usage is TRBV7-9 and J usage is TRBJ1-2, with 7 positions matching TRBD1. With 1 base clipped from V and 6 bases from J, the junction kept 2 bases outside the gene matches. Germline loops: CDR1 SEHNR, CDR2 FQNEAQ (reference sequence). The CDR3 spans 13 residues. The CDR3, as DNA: TGTGCCAGCAGCTTAGGGACAGGAGATGGCTACACCTTC. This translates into CASSLGTGDGYTF. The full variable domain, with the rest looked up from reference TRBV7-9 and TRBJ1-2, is DTGVSQNPRHKITKRGQNVTFRCDPISEHNRLYWYRQTLGQGPEFLTYFQNEAQLEKSRLLSDRFSAERPKGSFSTLEIQRTEQGDSAMYLCASSLGTGDGYTFGSGTRLTVV.